This passage covers 13 T cell receptor beta chains from one sample sequenced in a study of T-cell reconstitution after alpha-beta-depleted transplantation in children (dated by TCRdb to 2016 to 2017). What this sample's treatment or condition label stands for: allogeneic hematopoietic cell transplantation with graft depleted of TCRalphabeta T cells and CD19 B cells. The library was prepared using PCR. Sequencing took place on an Illumina HiSeq 2500. TCR library preparation used molecular barcoding, with unique molecular identifiers applied to normalize quantification of the TCRbeta repertoire. TCRdb reworked the public reads: Q25 trimming with fastp, MiXCR clone assembly, productive beta chains retained. CDR3 protein sequences are deduplicated, and each keeps its most common genes and DNA. The sample table records some 310,000 distinct CDR3 sequences; 23% of these occur just once. The top ten clones comprise about a tenth of the sample.

The input for sequencing was PBMCs, mostly from graft donor cells, taken 180 days after TCRalphabeta/CD19-depleted stem cell transplant. The receptors come from a male patient aged 10 to 17 who had a stem cell transplant for acute lymphoblastic leukemia, so the T cells may come from the graft donor.

V is TRBV29-1 and J is TRBJ2-7, with D possibly being TRBD1 (5 bases). The V and J ends lost 0 bases and 6 bases respectively, with 15 bases between them. Germline assignment: CDR1 SQVTM and CDR2 ANQGSEA. This CDR3 is 14 amino acids long. CDR3 protein: CSVEEHTGPAEQYF. The CDR3 DNA follows: TGCAGCGTTGAAGAACATACAGGTCCCGCCGAGCAGTACTTC.

V and J are TRBV4-1 and TRBJ1-4; possibly TRBD1 for D (6 bases). V shed 1 base and J shed 0 bases, with 15 bases lying between them. The CDR3 runs to 18 residues. Looked up from germline, CDR1 is MGHRA and CDR2 is YSYEKL. The CDR3 DNA is TGCGCCAGCAGCCAAGCCCCCGGACAGCTTGCAACTAATGAAAAACTGTTTTTT. The encoded protein is CASSQAPGQLATNEKLFF.

The rearrangement uses TRBV20-1 and TRBJ2-3; a possible D gene is TRBD2 (5 bases). The CDR3 runs to 15 residues. In germline, CDR1 is DFQATT, CDR2 SNEGSKA (reference sequence). V was clipped by 3 bases and J by 4 bases, with 17 bases between them. Here the CDR3 DNA reads TGCAGTGCTAGGGGCCGACGGCTAGCTGCAGATACGCAGTATTTT. It translates to CSARGRRLAADTQYF.

The chain recombines TRBV20-1 with TRBJ2-7; possibly TRBD2 for D (5 bases). Germline loops: CDR1 DFQATT, CDR2 SNEGSKA (reference sequence). Between the trimmed V and J ends, which lost 5 bases and 4 bases, there was a span of 9 bases. The CDR3 runs to 11 residues. This CDR3 reads CSAVAWYEQYF. In nucleotides, the CDR3 is TGCAGTGCTGTAGCGTGGTACGAGCAGTACTTC.

This chain uses TRBV29-1 with TRBJ2-1, with 9 bases identical to TRBD2. J was trimmed by 2 bases and V by 0 bases; bases with no gene match: 8. The CDR3 is 17 amino acids. In germline, CDR1 is SQVTM, CDR2 ANQGSEA. In DNA, the CDR3 is TGCAGCGTTGAAGATCCCGTGACTAGCGGCCCCTACAATGAGCAGTTCTTC. Amino acids: CSVEDPVTSGPYNEQFF.

CDR3 sequence reads: CASSPGQGNTQYF. The CDR3 nucleotides are TGTGCCAGCTCACCGGGACAGGGAAATACGCAGTATTTT. The V call is TRBV18, the J call TRBJ2-3; 9 bases fit TRBD1. The CDR3 is 13 amino acids. Per the germline V gene, CDR1 is KGHSH and CDR2 is LQKENI. J lost 7 bases, V lost 3 bases, and 2 bases had no gene match.

This chain connects TRBV14 to TRBJ2-7; possible D gene TRBD1, 6 bases. V was pared by 4 bases and J by 3 bases, with 10 bases between. The CDR3 contains 13 residues. Germline V lookup: CDR1 SGHDN, CDR2 FVKESK. CDR3 in amino acids: CASSRRGYYEQYF. The CDR3 DNA reads as TGTGCCAGCAGCCGCAGGGGATACTACGAGCAGTACTTC.

V is TRBV28 and J is TRBJ2-7; 12 positions match TRBD2. The germline gives CDR1 MDHEN, CDR2 SYDVKM. Trimming cost V 5 bases and J 7 bases; bases outside gene matches: 9. The CDR3 covers 15 residues. CDR3 protein: CASSRPGLAGSEQYF. CDR3 sequence (DNA): TGTGCCAGCAGTCGACCAGGACTAGCGGGGAGTGAGCAGTACTTC.

CDR3 protein: CASSERGSQVSGANVLTF. In DNA, the CDR3 is TGTGCCAGCAGTGAACGGGGTTCACAGGTCTCTGGGGCCAACGTCCTGACTTTC. V usage is TRBV2 and J usage is TRBJ2-6; D tentatively reads TRBD1 or TRBD2 (5 bases each). V was clipped by 2 bases and J by 0 bases, with 14 bases between them. The CDR3 is 18 residues long. The germline CDR1 and CDR2 sequences are SNHLY and FYNNEI.

This clonotype has a handful of counts. The J gene is TRBJ2-3, the V gene TRBV5-1; TRBD1 agrees at 10 bases. The ends lost 5 bases at V and 5 bases at J; junction bases unmatched: 5. The CDR3 runs to 14 residues. Germline assignment: CDR1 SGHRS and CDR2 YFSETQ. CDR3 loop: CASRHDRGLDTQYF. CDR3 sequence (DNA): TGCGCCAGCAGGCACGACAGGGGGCTAGATACGCAGTATTTT. The variable domain in full, completed from reference TRBV5-1 and TRBJ2-3, reads KAGVTQTPRYLIKTRGQQVTLSCSPISGHRSVSWYQQTPGQGLQFLFEYFSETQRNKGNFPGRFSGRQFSNSRSEMNVSTLELGDSALYLCASRHDRGLDTQYFGPGTRLTVL.

This clonotype was picked up a small number of times. The rearrangement links TRBV29-1 to TRBJ2-6; D not resolved. The CDR3 has 15 residues. V was cut by 6 bases and J by 0 bases, with 12 bases left in between. CDR1 is SQVTM and CDR2 is ANQGSEA in the germline V gene. The CDR3 reads CSVSAAGSGANVLTF. CDR3 sequence (DNA): TGCAGCGTGTCCGCCGCAGGCTCTGGGGCCAACGTCCTGACTTTC.

In its sample, this clonotype was seen a few times. The V gene is TRBV5-8, the J gene TRBJ2-3; D is uncertain. V was clipped by 4 bases and J by 5 bases, with 17 bases between them. CDR1 SGHTS and CDR2 YDEGEE come from the germline V gene. The length of the CDR3 is 15 residues. The CDR3 protein is CASSPLWMLRDTQYF. CDR3 in DNA: TGTGCCAGCAGCCCATTGTGGATGTTACGAGATACGCAGTATTTT.

The sample holds a few counts of this clonotype. V is TRBV13 and J is TRBJ2-1, with 9 bases matching TRBD2. V lost 6 bases, J lost 5 bases, and 11 bases stayed unmatched. Germline V CDR1 and CDR2: PRHDT, FYEKMQ (reference sequence). The CDR3 has 16 residues. The CDR3 is CASRSYSGSLHNEQFF. CDR3 coding DNA: TGTGCCAGCAGATCTTATAGCGGGAGTCTGCACAATGAGCAGTTCTTC.